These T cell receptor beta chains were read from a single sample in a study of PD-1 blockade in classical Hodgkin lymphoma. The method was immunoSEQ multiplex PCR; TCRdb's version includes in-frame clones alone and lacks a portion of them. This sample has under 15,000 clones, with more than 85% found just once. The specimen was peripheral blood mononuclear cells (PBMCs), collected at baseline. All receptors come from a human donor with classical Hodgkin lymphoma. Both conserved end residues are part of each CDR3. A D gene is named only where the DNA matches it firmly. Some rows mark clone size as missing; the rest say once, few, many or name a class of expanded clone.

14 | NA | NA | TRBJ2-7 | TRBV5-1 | CASSLERASYEQYF | TGCGCCAGCAGCTTGGAAAGGGCGTCCTACGAGCAGTACTTC
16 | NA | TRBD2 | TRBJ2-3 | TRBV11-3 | CASSPGERGFTDTQYF | TGTGCCAGCAGCCCCGGGGAGCGGGGGTTCACAGATACGCAGTATTTT
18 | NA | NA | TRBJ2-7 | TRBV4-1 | CASSQGVVSRAVRREQYF | TGCGCCAGCAGCCAAGGAGTAGTTTCGAGGGCTGTCCGTCGGGAGCAGTACTTC
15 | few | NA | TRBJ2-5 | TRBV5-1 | CASSLFPDPQETQYF | TGCGCCAGCAGCTTGTTTCCGGACCCACAAGAGACCCAGTACTTC
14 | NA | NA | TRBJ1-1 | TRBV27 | CASSLSGGNTEAFF | TGTGCCAGCAGTTTATCCGGGGGTAACACTGAAGCTTTCTTT
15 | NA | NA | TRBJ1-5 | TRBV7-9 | CASSPLGPSNQPQHF | TGTGCCAGCAGCCCCCTTGGACCTAGCAATCAGCCCCAGCATTTT
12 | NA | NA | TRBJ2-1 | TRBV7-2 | CATLGGVNEQFF | TGTGCCACTTTAGGGGGAGTCAATGAGCAGTTCTTC
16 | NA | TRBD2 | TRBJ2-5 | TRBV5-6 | CATSADRGVRLETQYF | TGTGCCACCAGTGCCGATCGGGGGGTAAGGCTGGAGACCCAGTACTTC
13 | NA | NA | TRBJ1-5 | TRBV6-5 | CASSYGLDQPQHF | TGTGCCAGCAGTTACGGGCTCGATCAGCCCCAGCATTTT
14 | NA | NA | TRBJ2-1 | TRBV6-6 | CASSSRGREYEQFF | TGTGCCAGCAGTTCCCGAGGGCGGGAATATGAGCAGTTCTTC
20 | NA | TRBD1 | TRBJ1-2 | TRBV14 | CASSPKGSWTGRGANYGYTF | TGTGCCAGCAGCCCGAAAGGGAGTTGGACAGGGCGGGGAGCTAACTATGGCTACACCTTC
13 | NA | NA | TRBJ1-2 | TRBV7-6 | CASSPGEGYGYTF | TGTGCCAGCAGCCCAGGGGAGGGCTATGGCTACACCTTC
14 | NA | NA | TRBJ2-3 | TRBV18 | CASSPIVGADTQYF | TGTGCCAGCTCACCAATCGTGGGGGCGGATACGCAGTATTTT
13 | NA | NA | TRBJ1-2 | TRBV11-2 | CASSLRGYYGYTF | TGTGCCAGCAGTTTGAGGGGGTACTATGGCTACACCTTC
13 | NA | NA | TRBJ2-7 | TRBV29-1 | CSVVDTEIYEQYF | TGCAGCGTTGTAGACACAGAGATCTACGAGCAGTACTTC
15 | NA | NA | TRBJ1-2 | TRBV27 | CASSFIGGGFMGYTF | TGTGCCAGCAGTTTCATAGGGGGAGGTTTTATGGGCTACACCTTC
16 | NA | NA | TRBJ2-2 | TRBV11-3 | CASSFTRGPNTGELFF | TGTGCCAGCAGCTTCACCCGGGGCCCGAACACCGGGGAGCTGTTTTTT
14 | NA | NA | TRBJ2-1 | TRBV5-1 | CASSLVPADNEQFF | TGCGCCAGCAGCTTGGTTCCAGCAGACAATGAGCAGTTCTTC
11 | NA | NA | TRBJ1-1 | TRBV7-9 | CASSIGTEAFF | TGTGCCAGCAGCATCGGGACAGAAGCTTTCTTT
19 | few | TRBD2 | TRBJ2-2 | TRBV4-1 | CASSQRGLAGGSSTGELFF | TGCGCCAGCAGCCAGAGGGGACTAGCGGGGGGCTCCTCCACCGGGGAGCTGTTTTTT
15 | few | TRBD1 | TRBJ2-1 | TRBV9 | CASSATGTGYNEQFF | TGTGCCAGCAGTGCTACCGGGACAGGCTACAATGAGCAGTTCTTC
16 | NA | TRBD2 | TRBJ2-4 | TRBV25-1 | CASSPYSSGGRDIQYF | TGTGCCAGCAGCCCGTATTCTAGCGGGGGAAGGGACATTCAGTACTTC
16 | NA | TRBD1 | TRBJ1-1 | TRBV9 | CASSPLQGAPYTEAFF | TGTGCCAGCAGCCCGTTACAGGGGGCCCCTTACACTGAAGCTTTCTTT
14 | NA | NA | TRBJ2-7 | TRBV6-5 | CASSYEVDLREQYF | TGTGCCAGCAGTTACGAGGTTGATCTACGTGAGCAGTACTTC
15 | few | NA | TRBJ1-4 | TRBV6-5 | CASSPQISANEKLFF | TGTGCCAGCAGCCCACAGATATCCGCTAATGAAAAACTGTTTTTT
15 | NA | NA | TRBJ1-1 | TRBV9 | CASSVAAGLAQEAFF | TGTGCCAGCAGCGTAGCGGCAGGGTTGGCTCAAGAAGCTTTCTTT
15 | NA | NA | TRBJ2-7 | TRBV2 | CASNHEGSGAYEQYF | TGTGCCAGCAATCATGAGGGCTCCGGAGCCTACGAGCAGTACTTC
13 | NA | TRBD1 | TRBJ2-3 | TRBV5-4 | CAIGQGRTDTQYF | TGTGCCATTGGACAGGGGAGGACAGATACGCAGTATTTT
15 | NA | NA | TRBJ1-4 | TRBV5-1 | CASSLIPQDEEKLFF | TGCGCCAGCAGCTTGATCCCCCAGGACGAGGAAAAACTGTTTTTT
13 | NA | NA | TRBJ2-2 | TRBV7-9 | CASSLALAGELFF | TGTGCCAGCAGCTTAGCGCTAGCCGGGGAGCTGTTTTTT
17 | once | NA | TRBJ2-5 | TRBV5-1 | CASSLRPLEGYQETQYF | TGCGCCAGCAGCTTGAGGCCCTTGGAGGGGTACCAAGAGACCCAGTACTTC
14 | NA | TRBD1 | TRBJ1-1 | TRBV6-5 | CASRKQGANTEAFF | TGTGCCAGCAGGAAACAGGGGGCGAACACTGAAGCTTTCTTT
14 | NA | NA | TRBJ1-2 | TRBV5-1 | CASSLKSLGSGYTF | TGCGCCAGCAGCTTGAAAAGCCTAGGGAGTGGCTACACCTTC
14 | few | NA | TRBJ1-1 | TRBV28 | CASSVGGLNTEAFF | TGTGCCAGCTCCGTAGGGGGGCTGAACACTGAAGCTTTCTTT
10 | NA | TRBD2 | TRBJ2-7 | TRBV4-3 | CASSHQRDYF | TGCGCCAGCAGCCACCAGCGGGACTACTTC
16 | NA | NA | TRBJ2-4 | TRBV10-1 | CASSERRAGAKNIQYF | TGCGCCAGCAGTGAGCGGAGGGCTGGTGCCAAAAACATTCAGTACTTC
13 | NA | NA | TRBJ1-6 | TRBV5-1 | CASSLAGLSPLHF | TGCGCCAGCAGCTTGGCGGGTTTGTCACCCCTCCACTTT
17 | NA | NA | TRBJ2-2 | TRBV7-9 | CASSLRDRRRDTGELFF | TGTGCCAGCAGCTTACGAGACAGAAGGCGGGACACCGGGGAGCTGTTTTTT
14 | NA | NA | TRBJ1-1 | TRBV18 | CASSPASVNTEAFF | TGTGCCAGCTCACCCGCCTCCGTGAACACTGAAGCTTTCTTT
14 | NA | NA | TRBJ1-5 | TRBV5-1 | CASSLDGSNQPQHF | TGCGCCAGCAGCTTGGATGGCAGCAATCAGCCCCAGCATTTT